The TCR beta chain described here comes from a study of cytomegalovirus exposure and HLA in healthy donors. Study background: Among the approximately 400 donors who were genotyped, about 80% fell in the genetic ancestry cluster that is associated with self-reported Caucasian donors.

Points on this clone: Its target is unknown.

General study points: Information on immune exposure was restricted to one variable (CMV serostatus).

Amplification used 60 Vbeta primers and 13 Jbeta primers. Sequencing was performed with immunoSEQ multiplex PCR; in TCRdb, only in-frame clones are kept and a portion is missing. Of 100,000 to 150,000 clones listed, roughly 80% were seen once; the top ten hold under 4.5%. Healthy individuals who donated bone marrow served as the donors. Germline loops: CDR1 SGHDN, CDR2 FVKESK. V lost 3 bases, J lost 4 bases, and 4 bases stayed unmatched. This CDR3 spans 15 amino acids. The clonotype comes from a man between 18 and 35 years old in good health and CMV-seropositive. The J gene is TRBJ2-3, the V gene TRBV14; 10 nucleotides match TRBD1. Material: PBMCs. For the CDR3, the DNA is TGTGCCAGCAGCCAGACAGGGGGCGCATCAGATACGCAGTATTTT. Its translation is CASSQTGGASDTQYF.